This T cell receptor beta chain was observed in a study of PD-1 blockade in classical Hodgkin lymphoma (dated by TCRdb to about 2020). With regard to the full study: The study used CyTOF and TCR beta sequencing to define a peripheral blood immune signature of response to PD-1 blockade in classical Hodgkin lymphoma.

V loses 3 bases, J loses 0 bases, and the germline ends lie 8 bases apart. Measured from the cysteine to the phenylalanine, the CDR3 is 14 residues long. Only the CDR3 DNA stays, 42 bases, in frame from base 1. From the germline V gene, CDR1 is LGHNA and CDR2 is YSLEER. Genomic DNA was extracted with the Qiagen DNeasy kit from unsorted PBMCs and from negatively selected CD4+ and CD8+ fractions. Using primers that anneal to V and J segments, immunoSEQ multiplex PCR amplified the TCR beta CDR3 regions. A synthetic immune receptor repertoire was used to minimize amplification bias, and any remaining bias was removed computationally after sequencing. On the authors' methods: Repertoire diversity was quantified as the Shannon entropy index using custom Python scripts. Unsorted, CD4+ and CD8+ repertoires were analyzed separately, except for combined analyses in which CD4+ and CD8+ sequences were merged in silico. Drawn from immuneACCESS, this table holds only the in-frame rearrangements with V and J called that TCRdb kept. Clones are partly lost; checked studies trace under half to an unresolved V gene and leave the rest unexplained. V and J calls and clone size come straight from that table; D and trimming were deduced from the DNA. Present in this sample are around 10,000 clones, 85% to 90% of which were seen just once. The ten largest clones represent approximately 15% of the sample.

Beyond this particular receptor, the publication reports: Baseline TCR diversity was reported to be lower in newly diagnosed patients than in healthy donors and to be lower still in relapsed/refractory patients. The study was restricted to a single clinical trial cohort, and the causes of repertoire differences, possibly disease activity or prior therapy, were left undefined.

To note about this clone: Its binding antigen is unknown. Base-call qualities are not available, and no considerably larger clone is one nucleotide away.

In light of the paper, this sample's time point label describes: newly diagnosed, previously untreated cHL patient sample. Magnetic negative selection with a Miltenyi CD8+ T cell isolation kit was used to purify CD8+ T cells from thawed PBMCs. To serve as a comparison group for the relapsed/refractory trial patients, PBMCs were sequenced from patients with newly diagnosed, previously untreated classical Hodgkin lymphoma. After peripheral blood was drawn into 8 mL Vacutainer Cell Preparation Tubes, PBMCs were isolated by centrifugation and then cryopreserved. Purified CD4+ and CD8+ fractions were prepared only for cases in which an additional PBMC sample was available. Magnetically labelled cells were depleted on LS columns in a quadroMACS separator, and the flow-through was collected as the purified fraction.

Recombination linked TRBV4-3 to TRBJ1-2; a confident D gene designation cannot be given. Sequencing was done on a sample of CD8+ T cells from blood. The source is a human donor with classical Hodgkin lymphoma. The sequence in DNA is TGCGCCAGCAGCCAGTTCAAGTCTAACTATGGCTACACCTTC. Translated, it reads CASSQFKSNYGYTF.